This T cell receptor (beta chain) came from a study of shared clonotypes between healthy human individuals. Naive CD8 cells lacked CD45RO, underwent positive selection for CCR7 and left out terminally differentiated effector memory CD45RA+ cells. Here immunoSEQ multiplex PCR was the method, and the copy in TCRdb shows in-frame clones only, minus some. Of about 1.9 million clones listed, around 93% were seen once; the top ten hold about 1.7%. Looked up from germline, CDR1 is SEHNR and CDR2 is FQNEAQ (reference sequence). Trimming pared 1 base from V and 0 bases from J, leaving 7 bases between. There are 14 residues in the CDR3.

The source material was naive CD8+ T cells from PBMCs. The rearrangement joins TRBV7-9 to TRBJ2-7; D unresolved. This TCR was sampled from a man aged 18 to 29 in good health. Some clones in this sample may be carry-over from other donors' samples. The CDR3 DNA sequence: TGTGCCAGCAGCTTAGTTCCGAGCTCCTACGAGCAGTACTTC. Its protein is CASSLVPSSYEQYF.